This T cell receptor beta chain derives from a study of blood T cell repertoires in COVID-19 (dated by TCRdb to the early 2020s). Describing the broader study: Samples from collaborators originated in the United States, Italy and Spain and spanned both the acute and convalescent phases of COVID-19. The prospective study material was composed of cDNA or gDNA derived from T cells, B-cell-depleted T cells, or PBMCs. Subjects who had been exposed to COVID-19, were actively infected with it, or had recovered from it provided the deeply sampled blood TCRbeta repertoires that made up the dataset. The repertoires were released in a freely available public database intended as a resource for research on the immune response to SARS-CoV-2. The samples were drawn from the first 160 participants of the ongoing ImmuneRACE study and from 950 to 1,500 subjects provided by 6 global collaborators. A de-identified subject ID, COVID-19 status, age in years and sex were almost always included in the sample metadata. Where available, HLA class I and class II types were obtained from metadata supplied by the sample provider rather than from assay-based typing.

V sheds 0 bases and J sheds 2 bases, leaving 14 bases between their ends. From the germline V gene, CDR1 is LGHNA and CDR2 is YSLEER. From cysteine to phenylalanine, the CDR3 is 16 amino acids long. Just the 48-base CDR3 DNA is kept, in frame starting at base 1. About this clone itself: The specificity of this receptor is unknown. There are no base qualities to consult, and no much larger clone falls within one base.

TCRbeta CDR3 regions were amplified from genomic DNA by means of the immunoSEQ Assay, a bias-controlled multiplex PCR. The study's own analysis went as follows. The number of nucleated cells in each sample was estimated from the amplification of reference gene primers within the assay. To quantify the absolute abundance of each unique TCRbeta CDR3 rearrangement, sequence reads were collapsed and filtered. For each sample, productive Simpson clonality was calculated as the square root of Simpson's diversity index over productive rearrangements. TCRdb took this table from immuneACCESS and kept in-frame rearrangements with V and J called. Such tables lack part of the clones; where checked against another copy, unresolved V genes explain under half of the gap, and the rest is unexplained. V, J and clone size reflect that table, while D and trimming were determined from the DNA. The sample includes 50,000 to 55,000 clones, with about 79% observed a single time. The top ten clones comprise around a tenth of the sample.

Broader findings and caveats from the paper: The amount of clinical and demographic metadata varied by source and participant and was provided uncurated.

One collaborating source in Seattle enrolled patients during active infection and followed them longitudinally through the course of disease. The collaborating institutions used their own protocols to collect whole blood in K2EDTA tubes. For TCRbeta analysis, collaborators shipped samples as frozen whole blood, isolated PBMCs, or DNA extracted from either of those sample types. The sequence links TRBV4-3 to TRBJ2-7; the best D guess is TRBD1, with 6 bases matching. This TCR came from a man at least 80 years old with COVID-19, enrolled during active disease. The sequencing input was peripheral blood. The nucleotide sequence reads as follows: TGCGCCAGCAGCCAAGAGGGGGACACGTCCACCTACGAGCAGTACTTC. This yields the protein CASSQEGDTSTYEQYF.